The entry below gives a single T cell receptor beta chain sequence along with its context. The antigen is unknown. The CDR3 runs 15 residues. J lost 1 base, V lost 6 bases, and 4 bases had no gene match. Germline V gene data show CDR1 as MNHNS and CDR2 as SASEGT. TCRdb recomputed calls from the RT-PCR reads with MiXCR, one row per CDR3 protein. The sample gives around 300,000 distinct CDR3 sequences, around 22% of which show up once; 9% to 12% is in the top ten. This sample stems from a study of response to subunit inactivated influenza vaccine. Study conclusions and caveats: Authors suggested each seasonal influenza vaccination recruits few new T cells.

This sequence joins TRBV6-1 and TRBJ1-5; 9 bases line up with TRBD1. The sequence came from a man between 50 and 75 years old who received an inactivated influenza vaccine. The sample here was PBMCs from blood, taken less than 22 months after vaccination. CDR3 in amino acids: CASRNGQGSNQPQHF. The DNA for the CDR3 is TGTGCCAGCAGAAACGGACAGGGGAGCAATCAGCCCCAGCATTTT.